The 12 T cell receptor beta chains listed next were all sequenced from one sample in a study of cytomegalovirus exposure and HLA in healthy donors. Primers included in the PCR were 60 Vbeta and 13 Jbeta primers. Sequencing used immunoSEQ multiplex PCR; TCRdb keeps in-frame clones, though not all of them. The sample records about 160,000 clones, roughly 73% being singletons. The sample comprised PBMCs. These receptor sequences come from a woman under 40 in good health and CMV-seronegative.

The J gene is TRBJ2-2, the V gene TRBV15; 8 positions match TRBD1. The CDR3 loop spans 18 amino acids. V shed 2 bases and J 3 bases; nucleotides not matched to a gene: 11. Germline CDR1 reads LNHNV; CDR2 reads YYDKDF (reference sequence). CDR3 region: CATSRSRTGKGDTGELFF. CDR3 DNA sequence: TGTGCCACCAGCAGATCCCGGACAGGGAAAGGGGACACCGGGGAGCTGTTTTTT.

V usage is TRBV27 and J usage is TRBJ2-7, with D possibly matching TRBD1 (6 bases). Germline V gene sequence: CDR1 MNHEY, CDR2 SMNVEV (reference sequence). The CDR3 runs 13 residues. V was cut by 0 bases and J by 6 bases, with 9 bases left in between. The CDR3, as DNA: TGTGCCAGCAGTTTATCTCCAGGGGTCGAGCAGTACTTC. Its translation: CASSLSPGVEQYF.

This chain joins TRBV5-1 and TRBJ1-4; D perhaps matches TRBD1 (5 bases). Per germline, CDR1 SGHRS and CDR2 YFSETQ. There are 14 residues in the CDR3. V shed 4 bases and J shed 5 bases, with 12 bases lying between them. CDR3 loop: CASSIRGENEKLFF. DNA for the CDR3: TGCGCCAGCAGCATACGGGGGGAAAATGAAAAACTGTTTTTT. Combining the CDR3 with reference TRBV5-1 and TRBJ1-4 gives the whole variable domain KAGVTQTPRYLIKTRGQQVTLSCSPISGHRSVSWYQQTPGQGLQFLFEYFSETQRNKGNFPGRFSGRQFSNSRSEMNVSTLELGDSALYLCASSIRGENEKLFFGSGTQLSVL.

In its sample, this clone was seen once. The chain joins TRBV4-1 to TRBJ1-2; no reliable D call. This CDR3 has 13 residues. Trimming took 1 base from V and 1 from J, leaving 4 bases between them. Germline V gene sequence: CDR1 MGHRA, CDR2 YSYEKL. The CDR3 loop is CASSQGGNYGYTF. The CDR3, as DNA: TGCGCCAGCAGCCAAGGCGGTAACTATGGCTACACCTTC.

V usage is TRBV18 and J usage is TRBJ1-1; unclear D gene. The V and J ends lost 1 base and 1 base respectively, with 28 bases between them. The germline gives CDR1 KGHSH, CDR2 LQKENI. The CDR3 runs 21 residues. In DNA form, the CDR3 reads TGTGCCAGCTCACCACTTCGGACGGGCGCGGGCGAAACCCCCTGGAACACTGAAGCTTTCTTT. It codes for CASSPLRTGAGETPWNTEAFF.

The chain recombines TRBV18 with TRBJ2-3; 10 bases agree with TRBD2. Germline lookup yields CDR1 KGHSH and CDR2 LQKENI. The CDR3 contains 17 residues. Trimming cost V 5 bases and J 2 bases; bases outside gene matches: 10. This chain's CDR3 is CASSIDWTSGPTDTQYF. The CDR3 DNA follows: TGTGCCAGCTCAATAGACTGGACTAGCGGACCCACAGATACGCAGTATTTT. The whole variable domain, remainder taken from reference TRBV18 and TRBJ2-3, is NAGVMQNPRHLVRRRGQEARLRCSPMKGHSHVYWYRQLPEEGLKFMVYLQKENIIDESGMPKERFSAEFPKEGPSILRIQQVVRGDSAAYFCASSIDWTSGPTDTQYFGPGTRLTVL.

The chain links TRBV6-6 to TRBJ2-3, with 8 bases aligning to TRBD2. V trimming: 7 bases; J trimming: 4 bases; junction bases outside the gene matches: 10. The CDR3 has 15 residues. The germline V gene has CDR1 MNHNY and CDR2 SVGAGI (reference sequence). CDR3 nucleotide sequence: TGTGCCAGCAAAGACCCCGGACTAGCTTCAGATACGCAGTATTTT. Translating gives CASKDPGLASDTQYF.

V and J are TRBV18 and TRBJ1-4, with 8 positions matching TRBD1. The CDR3 covers 14 residues. Trimming at V came to 10 bases and at J to 0 bases, leaving 4 bases not matched to a gene. Germline values: CDR1 KGHSH, CDR2 LQKENI. This CDR3 is CATKQGATNEKLFF. Written as DNA, the CDR3 is TGTGCCACCAAACAGGGGGCAACTAATGAAAAACTGTTTTTT.

J is TRBJ1-5 and V is TRBV4-3; perhaps TRBD1 as D (5 bases). V lost 1 base and J 5 bases, leaving 15 bases between the germline ends. Germline V gene lookup returns CDR1 LGHNA and CDR2 YSLEER. The CDR3 is 16 residues long. The CDR3 loop reads CASSQVDMGLHQPQHF. The CDR3 bases are TGCGCCAGCAGCCAAGTGGACATGGGGCTTCATCAGCCCCAGCATTTT.

The chain employs TRBV14 and TRBJ2-3; a possible D gene is TRBD1 (6 bases). Germline lookup yields CDR1 SGHDN and CDR2 FVKESK. CDR3 size: 18 residues. V gave up 0 bases and J gave up 8 bases, with 24 bases separating them. CDR3 loop: CASSQEGKSGTGHRTQYF. CDR3 sequence (DNA): TGTGCCAGCAGCCAAGAGGGTAAAAGCGGCACAGGGCACCGTACGCAGTATTTT.

This sequence joins TRBV2 and TRBJ2-3; D perhaps matches TRBD1 (7 bases). This CDR3 contains 13 residues. From germline, CDR1 is SNHLY and CDR2 FYNNEI. V lost 9 bases, J lost 6 bases, and 16 bases lay in between. The CDR3 protein is CASTGEDRDTQYF. For the CDR3, the DNA is TGTGCCAGTACAGGGGAGGATCGGGATACGCAGTATTTT.

The rearrangement links TRBV7-2 to TRBJ1-2; 8 bases fit TRBD1. The CDR3 is made up of 13 amino acids. Germline V lookup: CDR1 SGHTA, CDR2 FQGNSA. The ends lost 5 bases at V and 5 bases at J; junction bases unmatched: 4. CDR3 protein: CASSKDRVYGYTF. CDR3 DNA: TGTGCCAGCAGCAAGGACAGGGTATATGGCTACACCTTC.